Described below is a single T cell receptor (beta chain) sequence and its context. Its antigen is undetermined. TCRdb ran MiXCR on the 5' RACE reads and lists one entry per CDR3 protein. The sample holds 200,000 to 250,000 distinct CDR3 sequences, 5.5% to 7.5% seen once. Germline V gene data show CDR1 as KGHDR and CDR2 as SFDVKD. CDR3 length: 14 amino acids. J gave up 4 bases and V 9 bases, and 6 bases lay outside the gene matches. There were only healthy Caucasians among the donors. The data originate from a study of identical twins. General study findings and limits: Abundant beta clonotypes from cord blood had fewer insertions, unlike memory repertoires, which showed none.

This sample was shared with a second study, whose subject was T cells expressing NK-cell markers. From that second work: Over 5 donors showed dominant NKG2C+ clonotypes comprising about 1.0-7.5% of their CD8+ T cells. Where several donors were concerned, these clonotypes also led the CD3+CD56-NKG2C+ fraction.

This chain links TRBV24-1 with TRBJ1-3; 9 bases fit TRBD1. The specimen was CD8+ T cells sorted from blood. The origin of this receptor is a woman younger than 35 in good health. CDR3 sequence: CATSQGASGNTIYF. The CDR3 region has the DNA TGTGCCACCTCACAGGGGGCGAGCGGAAACACCATATATTTT.